The source of this TCR beta chain is a study of blood T cell repertoires in COVID-19. The V and J ends lost 4 bases and 4 bases, in that order; junction bases with no gene match: 9. Germline V CDR1 and CDR2: MGHRA, YSYEKL. This CDR3 has 16 amino acids. Original handling: The assay estimated nucleated cells by amplifying reference gene primers. TCRdb keeps only in-frame clones here, not all; method: immunoSEQ multiplex PCR. V and J calls and clone size are as listed in that table; D and trimming were resolved from the DNA. The repertoire holds hundreds of thousands of clones, around 87% seen once, with over 2% in the top ten. Recruitment covered about 26 US areas and drew participants whose ages spanned roughly 18 to 90 years.

The specimen was PBMCs or T cells enriched from blood (not recorded which). This receptor was taken from a young woman who had recovered from COVID-19. The rearrangement uses TRBV4-1 and TRBJ2-2; 7 nucleotides match TRBD2. Written as DNA, the CDR3 is TGCGCCAGCAGCCGGGGAGGAGGGGAGGGCACCGGGGAGCTGTTTTTT. It codes for CASSRGGGEGTGELFF.